Each of the 18 T cell receptor beta chains below was sequenced from the same sample in a study of blood T cell repertoires in COVID-19. Method: immunoSEQ multiplex PCR; TCRdb's copy keeps in-frame clones and lacks some. The table has 250,000 to 300,000 clones, more than 85% seen once. The sequenced material came from peripheral blood. Every receptor here comes from a man aged 18-30 years with active or convalescent COVID-19.

Turning to this clone: Germline and junction disagree at one end, which may indicate a read error. The rearrangement joins TRBV4-1 to TRBJ1-1; D gene unclear. This CDR3 is built from 15 residues. Per the germline V gene, CDR1 is MGHRA and CDR2 is YSYEKL. CDR3: CVSSQDSTGNTEAFF. The CDR3, as DNA: TGCGTCAGCAGCCAAGACTCTACTGGGAACACTGAAGCTTTCTTT.

The chain couples TRBV5-6 to TRBJ1-5; 10 bases agree with TRBD1. The junction had 7 bases not matched to a gene; V was cut back by 4 bases and J by 3 bases. This CDR3 comprises 16 residues. CDR1 and CDR2 from the germline V gene are SGHDT and YYEEEE. As DNA, the CDR3 is TGTGCCAGCAGCCGGGACAGGGGAATATTCAATCAGCCCCAGCATTTT. It encodes CASSRDRGIFNQPQHF.

This sequence joins TRBV6-2 or TRBV6-3 and TRBJ2-3, with a weak D call TRBD2 (5 bases). The germline CDR1 and CDR2 sequences are MNHEY and SVGEGT. Trimming shortened V by 0 bases and J by 5 bases, and 18 bases separated the two germline ends. This CDR3 comprises 17 residues. The CDR3 coding sequence is TGTGCCAGCAGTTACTCGTGGTGGGAGAATAAGAGAGATACGCAGTATTTT. This gives the protein CASSYSWWENKRDTQYF.

The chain links TRBV9 to TRBJ2-1; D might be TRBD2 (5 bases). V was shortened by 0 bases and J by 9 bases, with 13 bases between the two germline ends. The CDR3 is made up of 14 amino acids. Germline CDR1 and CDR2: SGDLS and YYNGEE. This CDR3 is CASSVEVGESEQFF. In DNA, the CDR3 is TGTGCCAGCAGCGTAGAAGTGGGAGAGAGTGAGCAGTTCTTC.

This clone was found a few times. The chain combines TRBV28 with TRBJ1-6, with D uncertain. Germline CDR1 and CDR2: MDHEN and SYDVKM. Trimming cost V 6 bases and J 10 bases, with 13 bases left between them. This CDR3 is built from 13 residues. For the CDR3, the DNA is TGTGCCAGCAGCGATAGAGGTCGGTCACCCCTCCACTTT. Translated, it gives CASSDRGRSPLHF.

The gene calls are TRBV2 and TRBJ2-7; 9 positions match TRBD2. In germline, CDR1 is SNHLY, CDR2 FYNNEI. V dropped 5 bases and J dropped 5; count of bases not matched to a gene: 10. This CDR3 spans 15 amino acids. The DNA of the CDR3 is TGTGCCAGCAGTTCCCTTAGCGGGAGTAGCGACGAGCAGTACTTC. It codes for CASSSLSGSSDEQYF.

The chain is built from TRBV24-1 and TRBJ2-1, with D possibly matching TRBD2 (5 bases). Deletions cut 4 bases from V and 10 bases from J, with 16 bases between. The CDR3 length is 14 residues. Germline values: CDR1 KGHDR, CDR2 SFDVKD. CDR3 bases: TGTGCCACCAGTGAACAGAGCGGACCACCGGAGCAGTTCTTC. It codes for CATSEQSGPPEQFF.

This chain links TRBV5-4 with TRBJ2-7; D is uncertain. V was trimmed by 4 bases and J by 0 bases, leaving 8 bases between them. Germline V gene sequence: CDR1 SGHNT, CDR2 YYREEE (reference sequence). The CDR3 runs 13 residues. CDR3 in amino acids: CASSQEYSYEQYF. The CDR3 DNA follows: TGTGCCAGCAGCCAAGAGTACTCCTACGAGCAGTACTTC. The full variable domain, rest sourced from reference TRBV5-4 and TRBJ2-7, is ETGVTQSPTHLIKTRGQQVTLRCSSQSGHNTVSWYQQALGQGPQFIFQYYREEENGRGNFPPRFSGLQFPNYSSELNVNALELDDSALYLCASSQEYSYEQYFGPGTRLTVT.

The V gene is TRBV20-1, the J gene TRBJ2-1; 10 nucleotides line up with TRBD2. V was pared by 3 bases and J by 6 bases, with 2 bases of the junction left unmatched. Germline V lookup: CDR1 DFQATT, CDR2 SNEGSKA (reference sequence). CDR3 length equals 13 residues. In nucleotides, the CDR3 is TGCAGTGCTAGTCTAGCGGGAGCCAATGAGCAGTTCTTC. This codes for CSASLAGANEQFF.

The chain is built from TRBV28 and TRBJ1-1; TRBD1 matches at 7 bases. The CDR3 is 16 residues long. The V gene end was trimmed by 3 bases and the J gene end by 0 bases; junction bases not matched to a gene: 7. Germline CDR1 reads MDHEN; CDR2 reads SYDVKM. The CDR3 coding sequence is TGTGCCAGCAGTTTGGTCGGGACAGTAATGAACACTGAAGCTTTCTTT. Protein: CASSLVGTVMNTEAFF.

The chain employs TRBV9 and TRBJ2-2, with TRBD1 matching over 9 bases. The length of the CDR3 is 17 residues. Trimming removed 6 bases from V and 5 bases from J; junction bases left unmatched: 14. The germline V gene encodes CDR1 SGDLS and CDR2 YYNGEE. The DNA for the CDR3 is TGTGCCAGCAACCCAGGGAAGGGACAGGGAAATACCGGGGAGCTGTTTTTT. Residues: CASNPGKGQGNTGELFF.

This sequence joins TRBV6-5 and TRBJ2-2; maybe TRBD2 (6 bases). Germline assignment: CDR1 MNHEY and CDR2 SVGAGI. The length of the CDR3 is 15 residues. V shed 5 bases and J shed 7 bases, with 17 bases lying between them. The DNA for the CDR3 is TGTGCCAGCAGTCCGCGGGACGACCGCGTCGGGGAGCTGTTTTTT. Residues: CASSPRDDRVGELFF.

A word on this clone: Relative to the germline gene, one junction end is altered; a read error may explain this. The chain combines TRBV10-2 with TRBJ1-1; D gene unclear. The CDR3 runs 11 residues. CDR1 is WSHSY and CDR2 is SAAADI in the germline V gene. The CDR3 spells CASSENSEAFF. The CDR3 DNA follows: TGCGCCAGCAGTGAAAACAGTGAAGCTTTCTTT.

The count of this clone is one. The chain joins TRBV10-3 to TRBJ2-3; TRBD2 matches at 8 bases. Unmatched junction bases numbered 4, after V lost 3 bases and J lost 2 bases. The CDR3 loop spans 15 amino acids. Germline CDR1 reads ENHRY; CDR2 reads SYGVKD. The CDR3 DNA follows: TGTGCCATCAGTGAACTAGCGGAGAACACAGATACGCAGTATTTT. As protein: CAISELAENTDTQYF.

This chain uses TRBV5-5 with TRBJ1-3; perhaps TRBD1 as D (5 bases). The V gene's germline CDR1 is SGHKS and CDR2 YYEKEE (reference sequence). The CDR3 covers 16 residues. Trimming stripped 4 bases from V and 2 bases from J, with 16 bases between. CDR3 DNA sequence: TGTGCCAGCAGCAGCGGGGCCATCAGGGCTGGAAACACCATATATTTT. It encodes CASSSGAIRAGNTIYF.

The CDR3 loop is CASSMGGSTDTQYF. Written as DNA, the CDR3 is TGTGCCAGCAGCATGGGGGGGTCCACAGATACGCAGTATTTT. This chain links TRBV9 with TRBJ2-3, with 7 bases fitting TRBD2. The CDR3 sequence is 14 residues long. CDR1 is SGDLS, CDR2 YYNGEE, per germline. The ends lost 4 bases at V and 2 bases at J; junction bases unmatched: 4.

This chain's CDR3 is CASSPGQGAKGNTIYF. The CDR3 nucleotides are TGCGCCAGCAGCCCGGGGCAGGGGGCAAAAGGAAACACCATATATTTT. The chain has TRBV5-1 and TRBJ1-3; 8 nucleotides line up with TRBD1. CDR1 and CDR2 (germline): SGHRS, YFSETQ. Trimming at V came to 4 bases and at J to 4 bases, leaving 10 bases not matched to a gene. This CDR3 has 16 amino acids.

The chain carries TRBV19 and TRBJ1-5; D is unclear. V was trimmed by 3 bases and J by 7 bases, leaving 10 bases between them. The germline V gene has CDR1 LNHDA and CDR2 SQIVND (reference sequence). The CDR3 is made up of 13 amino acids. CDR3 nucleotides: TGTGCCAGTAGTATCTCCTCTAGACAGCCCCAGCATTTT. Translating gives CASSISSRQPQHF.